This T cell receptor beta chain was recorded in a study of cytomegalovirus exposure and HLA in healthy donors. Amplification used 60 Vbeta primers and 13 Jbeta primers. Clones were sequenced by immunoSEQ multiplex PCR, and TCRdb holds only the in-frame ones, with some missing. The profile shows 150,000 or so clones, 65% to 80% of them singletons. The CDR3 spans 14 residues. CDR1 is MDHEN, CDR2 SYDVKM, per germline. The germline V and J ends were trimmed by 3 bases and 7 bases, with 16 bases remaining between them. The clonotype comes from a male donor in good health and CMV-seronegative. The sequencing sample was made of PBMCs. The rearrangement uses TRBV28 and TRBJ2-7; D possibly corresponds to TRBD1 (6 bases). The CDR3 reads CASSFQGPRWEQYF. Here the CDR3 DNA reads TGTGCCAGCAGTTTTCAGGGGCCCCGGTGGGAGCAGTACTTC.